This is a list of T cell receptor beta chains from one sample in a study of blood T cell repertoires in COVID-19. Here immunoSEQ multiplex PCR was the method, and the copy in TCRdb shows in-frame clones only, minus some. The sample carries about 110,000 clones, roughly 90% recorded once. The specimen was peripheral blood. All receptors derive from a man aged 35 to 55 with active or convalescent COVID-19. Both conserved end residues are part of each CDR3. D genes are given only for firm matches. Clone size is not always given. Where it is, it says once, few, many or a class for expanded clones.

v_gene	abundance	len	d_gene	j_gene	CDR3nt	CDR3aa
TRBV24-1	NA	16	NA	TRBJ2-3	TGTGCCACCAGTGATTTGGCCGGGAGTTTCACAGATACGCAGTATTTT	CATSDLAGSFTDTQYF
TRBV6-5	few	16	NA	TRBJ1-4	TGTGCCAGCAGTTACTCTCACCAGGGAAACGGGGAAAAACTGTTTTTT	CASSYSHQGNGEKLFF
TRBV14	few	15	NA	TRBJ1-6	TGTGCCAGCAGCCGCCCGGGACTAGACAATTCACCCCTCCACTTT	CASSRPGLDNSPLHF
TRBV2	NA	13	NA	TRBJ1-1	TGTGCCAGCAGCCGGACACCAAACACTGAAGCTTTCTTT	CASSRTPNTEAFF
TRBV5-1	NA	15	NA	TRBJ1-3	TGCGCCAGCAGCTTGGTCGGGGGCTCTGGAAACACCATATATTTT	CASSLVGGSGNTIYF
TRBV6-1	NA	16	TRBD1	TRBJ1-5	TGTGCCAGCAGTGAATCCCCAGGGGGTCTAAGTCAGCCCCAGCATTTT	CASSESPGGLSQPQHF
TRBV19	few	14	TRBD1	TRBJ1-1	TGTGCCAGTAGCCACCCGGGACAGGGGACTGAAGCTTTCTTT	CASSHPGQGTEAFF
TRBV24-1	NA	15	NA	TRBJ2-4	TGTGCCACCAGTGATCCCAGGGTCGGCAAAAACATTCAGTACTTC	CATSDPRVGKNIQYF
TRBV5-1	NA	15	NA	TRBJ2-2	TGCGCCAGCAGCCCCAGGGATTCGAACACCGGGGAGCTGTTTTTT	CASSPRDSNTGELFF
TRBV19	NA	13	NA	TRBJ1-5	TGTGCCAGTAGTCAGGGCCCCTTGAGGCCCCAGCATTTT	CASSQGPLRPQHF
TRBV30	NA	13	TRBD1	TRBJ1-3	TGTGCCGGTGACAGGGGGCCTGGAAACACCATATATTTT	CAGDRGPGNTIYF
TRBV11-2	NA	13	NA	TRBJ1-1	TGTGCCAGCCGACAGAACATGAACACTGAAGCTTTCTTT	CASRQNMNTEAFF
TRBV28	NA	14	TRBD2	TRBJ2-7	TGTGCCAGCACCATGGGGGGGTCTTCCTACGAGCAGTACTTC	CASTMGGSSYEQYF
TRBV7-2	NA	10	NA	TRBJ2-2	TGTGCCAGCAGCCTTCGGGAGCTGTTTTTT	CASSLRELFF
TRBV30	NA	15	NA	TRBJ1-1	TGTGCCTGGAGTCCACCTCAGAGGGTGAACACTGAAGCTTTCTTT	CAWSPPQRVNTEAFF
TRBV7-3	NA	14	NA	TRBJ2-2	TGTGCCAGCAGCTTAACGCGGGACACCGGGGAGCTGTTTTTT	CASSLTRDTGELFF
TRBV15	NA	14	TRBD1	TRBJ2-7	TGTGCCACCAGCGGATGGACAGGGGGTTACGAGCAGTACTTC	CATSGWTGGYEQYF
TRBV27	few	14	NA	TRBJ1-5	TGTGCCAGCAGTTCGGAGTGGGGCAATCAGCCCCAGCATTTT	CASSSEWGNQPQHF
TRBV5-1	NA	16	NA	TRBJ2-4	TGCGCCAGCAGCTTGGGTGAGGTACTAGCCAAAAACATTCAGTACTTC	CASSLGEVLAKNIQYF
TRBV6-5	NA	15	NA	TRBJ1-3	TGTGCCAGCAGTTACGCCAGCGGCAGGGGAAACACCATATATTTT	CASSYASGRGNTIYF
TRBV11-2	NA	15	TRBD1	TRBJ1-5	TGTGCCAGCAGCTTAGGACAGGGGGTAATTCAGCCCCAGCATTTT	CASSLGQGVIQPQHF
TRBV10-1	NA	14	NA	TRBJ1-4	TGCGCCACCCTAACAGGGAGCAGTAATGAAAAACTGTTTTTT	CATLTGSSNEKLFF
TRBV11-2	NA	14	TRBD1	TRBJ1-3	TGTGCCAGCAGCTACGGGACAGTTGGAAACACCATATATTTT	CASSYGTVGNTIYF
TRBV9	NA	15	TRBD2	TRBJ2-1	TGTGCCAGCAGCGTAGGACTAGCGGAGTACAATGAGCAGTTCTTC	CASSVGLAEYNEQFF
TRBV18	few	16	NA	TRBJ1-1	TGTGCCAGCTCACCTCAGGGAGGGGGTATCGCCACTGAAGCTTTCTTT	CASSPQGGGIATEAFF
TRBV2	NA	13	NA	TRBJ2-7	TGTGCCAGCGCAGGACAGGGAGGGTACGAGCAGTACTTC	CASAGQGGYEQYF
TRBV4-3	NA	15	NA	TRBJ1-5	TGCGCCAGCAGCCCTGACAGCTATAGCAATCAGCCCCAGCATTTT	CASSPDSYSNQPQHF
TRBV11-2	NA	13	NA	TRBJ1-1	TGTGCCAGCAGCTCACAAACCCGACAGGAAGCTTTCTTT	CASSSQTRQEAFF
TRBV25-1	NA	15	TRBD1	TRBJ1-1	TGTGCCAGCAGTGTTTCGACAGGGTCGGTCGTCGCGGCTTTCTTT	CASSVSTGSVVAAFF
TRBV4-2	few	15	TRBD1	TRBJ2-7	TGTGCCAGCAGCCAAGAGGGGACAGGGGGATACGAGCAGTACTTC	CASSQEGTGGYEQYF
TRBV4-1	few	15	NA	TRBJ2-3	TGCGCCAGCAGCCAAGATCCGAGCGTCACAGATACGCAGTATTTT	CASSQDPSVTDTQYF
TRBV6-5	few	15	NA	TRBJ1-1	TGTGCCAGCAGTTACGGCATAGGGCGGGTCACTGAAGCTTTCTTT	CASSYGIGRVTEAFF
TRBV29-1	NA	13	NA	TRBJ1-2	TGCAGCGTGGCCGGGAGCCCAAACTATGGCTACACCTTC	CSVAGSPNYGYTF
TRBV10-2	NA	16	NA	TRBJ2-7	TGCGCCAGCGCCGTGGCAGTTGGGGAGAAAAGGTACGAGCAGTACTTC	CASAVAVGEKRYEQYF
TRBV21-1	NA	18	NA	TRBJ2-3	TGTGCCAGCAGCAAAGCAGGAATGGACAGGGGGGGCACAGATACGCAGTATTTT	CASSKAGMDRGGTDTQYF
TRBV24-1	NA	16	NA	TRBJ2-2	TGTGCCACCAGTGACCCCAGCCGGGGGAACACCGGGGAGCTGTTTTTT	CATSDPSRGNTGELFF
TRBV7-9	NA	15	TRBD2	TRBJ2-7	TGTGCCAGCAGCTTGGGAGGGGCGTTTTCCTACGAGCAGTACTTC	CASSLGGAFSYEQYF
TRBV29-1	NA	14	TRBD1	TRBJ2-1	TGCAGCGTTTCTCAGACAGGGTGGGCCAATGAGCAGTTCTTC	CSVSQTGWANEQFF
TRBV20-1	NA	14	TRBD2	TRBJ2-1	TGCAGTGCTAGTGTGGGAGGGCCGTTTAATGAGCAGTTCTTC	CSASVGGPFNEQFF
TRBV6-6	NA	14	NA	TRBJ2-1	TGTGCCAGCAGTTTTAGCGCGAAGTACAATGAGCAGTTCTTC	CASSFSAKYNEQFF
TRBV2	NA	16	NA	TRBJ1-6	TGTGCCAGCAGGCCGGAGAAGAGCTCCTATAATTCACCCCTCCACTTT	CASRPEKSSYNSPLHF
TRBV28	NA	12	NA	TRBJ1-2	TGTGCCAGCAGTCGAGGTAACTATGGCTACACCTTC	CASSRGNYGYTF
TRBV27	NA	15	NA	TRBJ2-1	TGTGCCAGCAGTTTATCCTGGGGGCGAGGGGATGAGCAGTTCTTC	CASSLSWGRGDEQFF
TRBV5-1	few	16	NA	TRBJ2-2	TGCGCCAGCAGCTTGGGGATCAGCGCGAACACCGGGGAGCTGTTTTTT	CASSLGISANTGELFF
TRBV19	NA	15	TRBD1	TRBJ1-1	TGTGCCAGTAGTATCGCGAGGGGGCGGGGAACTGAAGCTTTCTTT	CASSIARGRGTEAFF
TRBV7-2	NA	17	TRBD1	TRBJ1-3	TGTGCCAGCAGCCTCTTCGGGGCAGGGGGGACGGGAAACACCATATATTTT	CASSLFGAGGTGNTIYF
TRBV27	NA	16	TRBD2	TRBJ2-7	TGTGCCAGCAGTCCTCGGGGGGGAGGGGTATCCTACGAGCAGTACTTC	CASSPRGGGVSYEQYF
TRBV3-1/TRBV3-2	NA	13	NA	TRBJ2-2	TGTGCCAGCAGCCCAGGGGCGCGGGGGGAGCTGTTTTTT	CASSPGARGELFF
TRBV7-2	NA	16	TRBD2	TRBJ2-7	TGTGCCAGCAGCTTTCTAGCGGGAGGCCCCACCTACGAGCAGTACTTC	CASSFLAGGPTYEQYF
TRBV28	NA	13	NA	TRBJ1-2	TGTGCCAGCAGTTTATTGTGGGGAGATGGCTACACCTTC	CASSLLWGDGYTF
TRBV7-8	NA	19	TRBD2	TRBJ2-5	TGTGCCAGCAGCTATAGTAGGGGGCTAGCGGGAGTATCACGAGAGACCCAGTACTTC	CASSYSRGLAGVSRETQYF
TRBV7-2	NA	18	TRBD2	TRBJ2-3	TGTGCCAGCAGCATCCGCGGGGGACTCGGAATCAGCACAGATACGCAGTATTTT	CASSIRGGLGISTDTQYF
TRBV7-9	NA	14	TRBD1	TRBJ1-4	TGTGCCAGCAGCTTATCCACAGGGGCTGAAAAACTGTTTTTT	CASSLSTGAEKLFF
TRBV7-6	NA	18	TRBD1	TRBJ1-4	TGTGCCAGCAGCCCTCCCCCTGGACAGGGAACAACTAATGAAAAACTGTTTTTT	CASSPPPGQGTTNEKLFF